Here is one T cell receptor beta chain with its context. Which antigen it targets is not known. Base quality data are lacking; no much larger clone is found one base away. Genomic DNA was extracted with the Qiagen DNeasy kit from unsorted PBMCs and from negatively selected CD4+ and CD8+ fractions. Using primers that anneal to V and J segments, immunoSEQ multiplex PCR amplified the TCR beta CDR3 regions. A synthetic immune receptor repertoire was used to minimize amplification bias, and remaining bias was computationally removed after sequencing. Per the authors' processing: Custom Python scripts were used to quantify repertoire diversity as the Shannon entropy index. Unsorted, CD4+ and CD8+ repertoires were examined separately, except in combined analyses, for which CD4+ and CD8+ sequences were merged in silico. Clonal expansion was defined as a frequency increase of at least 2-fold after treatment compared with C1D1, and clones undetected at baseline were assigned a pseudocount of 0.5. Clones with 0 or 1 copy at C1D1 were classified as singleton clones, and clones with 2 or more copies were classified as non-singleton clones. Clones expanded in unsorted samples were assigned a CD4+, CD8+ or unknown annotation through matching of protein sequences in sorted samples from the same patient. Wilcoxon tests on paired samples were used to test diversity changes from C1D1 to C4D1. TCRdb carries this immuneACCESS record with in-frame sequences only. Its versions omit some clonotypes, under half of them owing to an unresolved V gene in the studies checked, with the rest unexplained. D and trimming come from the DNA, and the V and J calls and clone size come from that table. For this sample the table gives 72,000 or so clones, of which around 93% were detected only once. Over 6.5% of the sample belongs to the ten largest clones.

This specimen's time point label, interpreted: cycle 1 day 1 (C1D1), immediately before nivolumab initiation. Relapse after autologous stem cell transplantation had occurred in all trial patients, and cohorts A, B and C were distinguished by prior brentuximab vedotin exposure. The trial cohort was composed of 55 to 65 patients with relapsed/refractory classical Hodgkin lymphoma, for whom complete response, partial response or progressive disease was recorded as best overall response. Trial patients were treated with single-agent nivolumab in the multi-cohort phase II CheckMate 205 trial. Best overall response was determined by an independent review committee according to the 2007 International Working Group response criteria. PBMCs from the trial were collected at three points: immediately before nivolumab initiation (C1D1), and during therapy at cycle 2 day 1 and cycle 4 day 1. After peripheral blood was drawn into 8 mL Vacutainer Cell Preparation Tubes, PBMCs were isolated by centrifugation and then cryopreserved.

Measured from the cysteine to the phenylalanine, the CDR3 is 12 residues long. The entry retains the CDR3 DNA only, 36 bases that are in frame from base 1. The germline V gene sets CDR1 to SGHDT and CDR2 to YYEEEE. Between the V and J ends, shortened by 0 bases and 8 bases respectively, the junction contains 3 bases. These data come from a study of PD-1 blockade in classical Hodgkin lymphoma (dated by TCRdb to the early 2020s). As for the study more broadly: Nivolumab dosing was 3 mg/kg intravenously every 2 weeks, continuing until either disease progression or unacceptable toxicity. A peripheral blood immune signature of response to PD-1 blockade in classical Hodgkin lymphoma was defined using TCR beta sequencing and CyTOF.

Summary of the overall study and its limitations: The study was restricted to a single clinical trial cohort, and the causes of repertoire differences, possibly disease activity or prior therapy, were left undefined. Baseline TCR diversity was reported to be lower in newly diagnosed patients than in healthy donors and to be lower still in relapsed/refractory patients. Patients starting nivolumab less than 1 year after ASCT had lower diversity and were excluded from later analyses to avoid confounding by immune reconstitution. Trial patients with a complete response had baseline diversity similar to that of newly diagnosed patients, while partial responders and progressors had significantly lower diversity. A significant rise by C4D1 was seen in CD4+ but not CD8+ TCR diversity (p=0.0027 vs p=0.16), with the rise being most apparent in complete responders (p=0.02).

Rearrangement joined TRBV5-6 to TRBJ1-6; a confident D gene designation cannot be given. This clonotype was sampled from a human donor with classical Hodgkin lymphoma. The material sequenced was peripheral blood mononuclear cells (PBMCs), taken at baseline. This receptor has the CDR3 CASSLDYSPLHF. The DNA sequence is TGTGCCAGCAGCTTGGACTATTCACCCCTCCACTTT. The reference TRBV5-6 and TRBJ1-6 proteins fill in what lies around the CDR3, so the full variable domain reads DAGVTQSPTHLIKTRGQQVTLRCSPKSGHDTVSWYQQALGQGPQFIFQYYEEEERQRGNFPDRFSGHQFPNYSSELNVNALLLGDSALYLCASSLDYSPLHFGNGTRLTVT.